This TCR beta chain was captured by sequencing in a study of control samples from healthy donors and cancer patients. A single count supports this clone. TCRdb keeps only in-frame clones here, not all; method: immunoSEQ multiplex PCR. The table lists about 140,000 clones, 85% to 95% of them singletons. The germline V gene has CDR1 DFQATT and CDR2 SNEGSKA (reference sequence). Deletions cut 6 bases from V and 4 bases from J, with 9 bases between. The CDR3 length is 11 residues. The J gene is TRBJ1-1, the V gene TRBV20-1; D uncertain. The sequence derives from a man aged 40-55 years in good health. Sequences were obtained from blood. The CDR3 region has the DNA TGCAGTGCACCTCGGGCCACTGAAGCTTTCTTT. Its translation is CSAPRATEAFF.